These T cell receptor beta chains were read from a single sample in a study of Ad26.COV2.S vaccination and SARS-CoV-2 variants. Data came from immunoSEQ multiplex PCR; TCRdb stores just in-frame clones and leaves some out. This sample has some 250,000 clones, with roughly 90% found just once. Sequenced material: peripheral blood, taken in a trial of Ad26.COV2.S vaccine versus placebo. These TCRs come from a person between 18 and 65 years old who received the Ad26.COV2.S COVID-19 vaccine or a placebo. Each CDR3 is given with its conserved first and last residue. The D gene is left open where the match is weak. Some rows mark clone size as missing; the rest say once, few, many or name a class of expanded clone.

TRBV11-2,-,-,TRBJ2-1,CASSLVPQAYNEQFF,TGTGCCAGCAGCTTAGTTCCCCAGGCCTACAATGAGCAGTTCTTC
TRBV7-2,-,-,TRBJ2-5,CASSLWRPVQETQYF,TGTGCCAGCAGCTTATGGCGACCCGTCCAAGAGACCCAGTACTTC
TRBV18,few,TRBD1,TRBJ1-2,CASSPLGDRGLPPYGYTF,TGTGCCAGCTCACCACTGGGGGACAGGGGGCTTCCCCCCTATGGCTACACCTTC
TRBV5-4,-,-,TRBJ1-1,CASSWKGVAEAFF,TGTGCCAGCAGCTGGAAAGGGGTCGCTGAAGCTTTCTTT
TRBV5-4,-,TRBD1,TRBJ1-2,CASSLRSDRDYGYTF,TGTGCCAGCAGCTTACGCTCGGACAGGGATTATGGCTACACCTTC
TRBV7-6,-,TRBD1,TRBJ2-1,CASSPGQAEYEQFF,TGTGCCAGCAGTCCGGGACAGGCCGAATATGAGCAGTTCTTC
TRBV18,few,TRBD1,TRBJ2-7,CASSPRQGEGEQYF,TGTGCCAGCTCACCGAGACAGGGTGAGGGGGAGCAGTACTTC
TRBV5-1,-,TRBD2,TRBJ2-3,CASSLTSGSLTDTQYF,TGCGCCAGCAGCTTGACTAGCGGGAGCCTCACAGATACGCAGTATTTT
TRBV3-1/TRBV3-2,-,TRBD1,TRBJ2-4,CASSPGQGSAKNIQYF,TGTGCCAGCAGCCCGGGACAGGGCTCAGCCAAAAACATTCAGTACTTC
TRBV6-6,-,-,TRBJ1-1,CASSYKGPNTEAFF,TGTGCCAGCAGTTACAAGGGCCCGAACACTGAAGCTTTCTTT
TRBV5-6,-,-,TRBJ2-3,CASSLGTGDTDTQYF,TGTGCCAGCAGCTTGGGAACGGGGGACACAGATACGCAGTATTTT
TRBV5-1,-,-,TRBJ1-2,CASSPGDPNYGYTF,TGCGCCAGCAGCCCAGGGGATCCGAACTATGGCTACACCTTC
TRBV4-1,-,-,TRBJ2-7,CASSQDPNGRTYEQYF,TGCGCCAGCAGCCAAGATCCAAACGGGAGAACCTACGAGCAGTACTTC
TRBV14,-,-,TRBJ2-3,CASSQGGEAARTQYF,TGTGCCAGCAGCCAAGGGGGGGAAGCGGCCCGTACGCAGTATTTT
TRBV5-6,-,TRBD1,TRBJ2-7,CASSFLGTGGFEQYF,TGTGCCAGCAGCTTTTTGGGGACAGGGGGCTTCGAGCAGTACTTC
TRBV29-1,-,TRBD1,TRBJ2-1,CSVEDVDRVYNEQFF,TGCAGCGTTGAAGATGTTGACAGGGTCTACAATGAGCAGTTCTTC
TRBV12-3/TRBV12-4,once,-,TRBJ2-3,CASSPQHTDTQYF,TGTGCCAGCAGTCCGCAGCACACAGATACGCAGTATTTT
TRBV6-4,-,-,TRBJ1-2,CASSDGGGYTF,TGTGCCAGCAGTGACGGGGGTGGCTACACCTTC
TRBV6-1,-,TRBD1,TRBJ1-1,CASNVRGKNTEAFF,TGTGCCAGCAACGTCAGGGGGAAGAACACTGAAGCTTTCTTT
TRBV19,-,-,TRBJ1-2,CAADSPGYGYTF,TGTGCCGCGGACTCCCCAGGGTATGGCTACACCTTC
TRBV9,-,TRBD1,TRBJ2-7,CASSPGTGGEQYF,TGTGCCAGCAGCCCCGGGACAGGGGGCGAGCAGTACTTC
TRBV6-2/TRBV6-3,-,TRBD1,TRBJ2-7,CASSQARGEQYF,TGTGCCAGCAGCCAAGCCAGGGGGGAGCAGTACTTC
TRBV29-1,-,-,TRBJ2-7,CSVDRPSYEQYF,TGCAGCGTTGATAGACCGTCCTACGAGCAGTACTTC
TRBV11-2,-,-,TRBJ2-5,CASSSQGSQETQYF,TGTGCCAGCAGCTCCCAAGGCAGTCAAGAGACCCAGTACTTC
TRBV25-1,-,TRBD1,TRBJ1-3,CASSESPTGDGNTIYF,TGTGCCAGCAGTGAATCCCCGACAGGGGATGGAAACACCATATATTTT
TRBV28,once,-,TRBJ1-5,CASTSLGGSNQPQHF,TGTGCCAGCACCTCTCTGGGGGGCAGCAATCAGCCCCAGCATTTT
TRBV28,-,-,TRBJ2-3,CASHPGGVGLDTQYF,TGTGCCAGCCATCCCGGCGGAGTAGGTCTAGATACGCAGTATTTT
TRBV4-2,-,-,TRBJ1-1,CASSQDLEGTNTEAFF,TGTGCCAGCAGCCAAGATTTGGAGGGAACGAACACTGAAGCTTTCTTT
TRBV3-1/TRBV3-2,-,TRBD2,TRBJ2-7,CASSQGASGRFDEQYF,TGTGCCAGCAGCCAAGGGGCTAGCGGGAGATTCGACGAGCAGTACTTC
TRBV11-2,-,TRBD1,TRBJ1-1,CASSPGTGAFF,TGTGCCAGCAGCCCCGGGACAGGGGCTTTCTTT
TRBV13,once,-,TRBJ1-2,CASSLSGQLYGYTF,TGTGCCAGCAGCTTAAGTGGACAGCTCTATGGCTACACCTTC